Listed below are T cell receptor beta chains from one sample, sequenced in a study of blood T cell repertoires in COVID-19. The repertoire was sequenced with immunoSEQ multiplex PCR; TCRdb's copy has only in-frame clones and lacks some. Here the sample spans more than 70,000 clones, approximately 86% being singletons. The sequenced sample was peripheral blood. Every receptor here comes from a man aged 60-69 years with acute or convalescent COVID-19. The conserved cysteine and the conserved F or W are not part of the CDR3 here. Fields, in order: J gene, V gene, CDR3 protein.

j_call: TRBJ1-5; v_call: TRBV24-1; cdr3_aa: ATSDFSPQTGRSNQPQH
j_call: TRBJ2-1; v_call: TRBV2; cdr3_aa: ASMSGGPGEQF
j_call: TRBJ1-1; v_call: TRBV30; cdr3_aa: AWNLGAYTEAF
j_call: TRBJ2-5; v_call: TRBV29-1; cdr3_aa: SVAGTSGGQETQY
j_call: TRBJ2-3; v_call: TRBV9; cdr3_aa: ASSVEAGPDTQY
j_call: TRBJ2-1; v_call: TRBV9; cdr3_aa: ASSVGGTSGRFGNEQF
j_call: TRBJ1-2; v_call: TRBV7-2; cdr3_aa: ASSLIRDYGYT
j_call: TRBJ2-3; v_call: TRBV18; cdr3_aa: ASSLTRTKGADTQY
j_call: TRBJ2-5; v_call: TRBV5-1; cdr3_aa: ASSPHSAGRSETQY
j_call: TRBJ2-3; v_call: TRBV24-1; cdr3_aa: ATSEAGGLDTQY
j_call: TRBJ1-5; v_call: TRBV10-2; cdr3_aa: ASTWTGDQPQH
j_call: TRBJ2-1; v_call: TRBV7-2; cdr3_aa: ASSLMFSTEQF
j_call: TRBJ2-2; v_call: TRBV12-3/TRBV12-4; cdr3_aa: ASLKAGELF
j_call: TRBJ1-5; v_call: TRBV19; cdr3_aa: ASSPGTASNQPQH
j_call: TRBJ2-7; v_call: TRBV6-5; cdr3_aa: ASRDKDSSYEQY
j_call: TRBJ1-3; v_call: TRBV11-2; cdr3_aa: ASSFIGDRGTSGNTIY
j_call: TRBJ1-5; v_call: TRBV7-9; cdr3_aa: ASSLTPITGSNQPQH
j_call: TRBJ2-2; v_call: TRBV4-1; cdr3_aa: ASRRSGELF
j_call: TRBJ2-3; v_call: TRBV29-1; cdr3_aa: SVGSGEEDTQY
j_call: TRBJ2-5; v_call: TRBV6-5; cdr3_aa: ASSYTSGGETQY
j_call: TRBJ1-2; v_call: TRBV11-2; cdr3_aa: ASSLDLVSYGYT
j_call: TRBJ2-2; v_call: TRBV10-3; cdr3_aa: AIAEGGGELF
j_call: TRBJ2-5; v_call: TRBV19; cdr3_aa: ASSITLPSGPGETQY
j_call: TRBJ2-3; v_call: TRBV5-4; cdr3_aa: ASSLDGGRKDTQY
j_call: TRBJ2-5; v_call: TRBV18; cdr3_aa: ASSPPILPGETQY
j_call: TRBJ2-2; v_call: TRBV9; cdr3_aa: ASSVTQAVSGELF
j_call: TRBJ1-6; v_call: TRBV19; cdr3_aa: ASRFEDSPLH
j_call: TRBJ2-7; v_call: TRBV27; cdr3_aa: GAGQGGHEQY
j_call: TRBJ2-1; v_call: TRBV13; cdr3_aa: ASSPLGEQF
j_call: TRBJ1-1; v_call: TRBV29-1; cdr3_aa: SVVATPNTEAF
j_call: TRBJ2-1; v_call: TRBV27; cdr3_aa: ASSLGPPEQF
j_call: TRBJ2-3; v_call: TRBV6-1; cdr3_aa: ASSVSSGSWVDTQY
j_call: TRBJ1-5; v_call: TRBV2; cdr3_aa: ASRRAGPQH